The 10 T cell receptor beta chains below come from one sample, sequenced in a study of spatial heterogeneity in lung cancer. Whole-study findings and limits: The number of expanded tumor alpha and beta chains correlated with mutation number.

In TCRdb, the 5' RACE reads were re-called with MiXCR into one record per CDR3 protein. The sample has about 100,000 distinct CDR3 sequences, approximately 4.7% seen once; the top ten hold approximately 21%. Their antigen targets remain unknown. Documented time point: sample taken at primary tumor resection. This material consisted of lung tumor tissue, taken at surgery. The origin of the receptors is a male donor with early-stage non-small cell lung cancer.

The chain joins TRBV7-9 to TRBJ2-7; 9 bases agree with TRBD2. The CDR3 is 13 residues long. V was pared by 5 bases and J by 6 bases, with 5 bases of the junction left unmatched. Germline CDR1 and CDR2: SEHNR and FQNEAQ (reference sequence). The CDR3 region is CASSLGTSSEQYF. CDR3 sequence (DNA): TGTGCCAGCAGCCTCGGGACTAGCTCCGAGCAGTACTTC.

This chain links TRBV29-1 with TRBJ1-1; D uncertain. Per germline, CDR1 SQVTM and CDR2 ANQGSEA. Trimming stripped 6 bases from V and 4 bases from J, with 6 bases between. The CDR3 totals 10 residues. CDR3 sequence reads: CSVVPTEAFF. Here the CDR3 DNA reads TGCAGCGTCGTCCCCACTGAAGCTTTCTTT.

This clonotype was seen many times. The V and J genes are TRBV6-5 and TRBJ2-7; 11 bases align to TRBD2. This CDR3 contains 16 residues. Germline CDR1 and CDR2: MNHEY and SVGAGI. V was clipped by 6 bases and J by 5 bases; unmatched bases: 12. This CDR3 reads CASRPFVTSGKHEQYF. The CDR3 bases are TGTGCCAGCAGGCCCTTTGTGACTAGCGGGAAGCACGAGCAGTACTTC.

At least ten counts were recorded for this clonotype. The genes are TRBV7-2 and TRBJ2-5; D is possibly TRBD1 (6 bases). The V gene's germline CDR1 is SGHTA and CDR2 FQGNSA. The CDR3 runs 13 residues. The V gene lost 7 bases and the J gene lost 5 bases, with 14 bases spanning the gap. CDR3 loop: CASTRGSLETQYF. The CDR3 DNA reads TGTGCCAGCACTAGGGGGAGCTTGGAGACCCAGTACTTC.

The chain employs TRBV2 and TRBJ2-4; D gene ambiguous. The germline gives CDR1 SNHLY, CDR2 FYNNEI. The V end was cut by 6 bases, the J end by 9 bases, with 15 bases between. The CDR3 runs to 13 residues. In DNA, the CDR3 is TGTGCCAGCAGAGTCCGTGGGTCAGTCATTCAGTACTTC. Its protein is CASRVRGSVIQYF.

This clonotype was found a few times. The gene calls are TRBV28 and TRBJ2-7; 8 bases are a match to TRBD2. CDR3 length equals 15 residues. With V trimmed by 5 bases and J by 0 bases, 6 bases remained unmatched. The germline CDR1 and CDR2 sequences are MDHEN and SYDVKM. The CDR3 DNA sequence: TGTGCCAGCAGTACGCTCAGCGGGAGCTCCTACGAGCAGTACTTC. Residues: CASSTLSGSSYEQYF.

This clonotype was detected ten times or more. V is TRBV11-2 and J is TRBJ1-5; 7 bases fit TRBD1. Germline V gene data show CDR1 as SGHAT and CDR2 as FQNNGV. The trim removed 5 bases at V and 3 bases at J, leaving 13 bases unmatched. The CDR3 sequence is 17 residues long. This CDR3 is CASSPFGRDRLNQPQHF. The CDR3 DNA sequence: TGTGCCAGCAGCCCCTTCGGCAGGGACAGACTCAATCAGCCCCAGCATTTT.

The chain links TRBV2 to TRBJ2-3; 7 positions match TRBD2. The CDR3 totals 14 residues. Germline V gives CDR1 SNHLY, CDR2 FYNNEI. V trimming: 8 bases; J trimming: 0 bases; junction bases outside the gene matches: 5. The CDR3 protein is CASGLADSTDTQYF. The CDR3 region has the DNA TGTGCCAGCGGGCTAGCGGACAGCACAGATACGCAGTATTTT.

This clonotype came up many times. The rearrangement joins TRBV15 to TRBJ2-3; possibly TRBD1 for D (7 bases). Germline V gives CDR1 LNHNV, CDR2 YYDKDF (reference sequence). This CDR3 contains 16 residues. Trimming stripped 1 base from V and 10 bases from J, with 21 bases between. CDR3 residues: CATSRGTGDLGRSQYF. CDR3 coding DNA: TGTGCCACCAGCAGAGGCACAGGGGACTTGGGTCGTTCGCAGTATTTT. The full variable domain, with the rest looked up from reference TRBV15 and TRBJ2-3, is DAMVIQNPRYQVTQFGKPVTLSCSQTLNHNVMYWYQQKSSQAPKLLFHYYDKDFNNEADTPDNFQSRRPNTSFCFLDIRSPGLGDTAMYLCATSRGTGDLGRSQYFGPGTRLTVL.

Comments on this clonotype: This may be a read error, as it is one base from a much larger clone. This chain links TRBV20-1 with TRBJ2-1; 8 bases agree with TRBD2. CDR3 length: 15 amino acids. Germline CDR1 and CDR2: DFQATT and SNEGSKA (reference sequence). V lost 5 bases to trimming and J lost 7 bases; unmatched junction nucleotides: 13. The CDR3 protein is CSAPLGSGIVNEQFF. The DNA for the CDR3 is TGCAGTGCTCCCTTAGGTAGCGGGATTGTGAATGAGCAGTTCTTC.